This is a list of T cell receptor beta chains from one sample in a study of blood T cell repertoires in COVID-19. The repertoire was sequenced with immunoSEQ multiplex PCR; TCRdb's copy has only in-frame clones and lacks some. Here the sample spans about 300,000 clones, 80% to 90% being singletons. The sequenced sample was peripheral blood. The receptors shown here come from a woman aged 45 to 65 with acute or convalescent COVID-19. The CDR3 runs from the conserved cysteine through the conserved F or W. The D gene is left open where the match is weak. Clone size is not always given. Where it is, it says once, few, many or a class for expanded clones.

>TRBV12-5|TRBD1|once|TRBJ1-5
CASGPRGSNQPQHF
TGTGCTAGTGGTCCCAGGGGGAGCAATCAGCCCCAGCATTTT
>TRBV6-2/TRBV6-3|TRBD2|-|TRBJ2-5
CASSPLLAGVETQYF
TGTGCCAGCAGTCCCTTACTAGCGGGAGTAGAGACCCAGTACTTC
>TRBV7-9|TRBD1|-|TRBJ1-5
CASSLGTGNSYQPQHF
TGTGCCAGCAGCTTAGGGACAGGGAACTCTTATCAGCCCCAGCATTTT
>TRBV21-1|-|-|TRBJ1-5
CASSKARIRSNQPQHF
TGTGCCAGCAGCAAAGCGCGGATTCGTAGCAATCAGCCCCAGCATTTT
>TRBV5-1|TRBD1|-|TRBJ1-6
CASSPGQTKDSPLHF
TGCGCCAGCAGCCCGGGACAGACAAAAGATTCACCCCTCCACTTT
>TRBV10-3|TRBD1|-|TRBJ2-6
CAISDFQGATGANVLTF
TGTGCCATCAGTGATTTCCAGGGGGCTACCGGGGCCAACGTCCTGACTTTC
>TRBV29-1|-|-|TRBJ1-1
CSGTRNTEAFF
TGCAGCGGTACACGGAACACTGAAGCTTTCTTT
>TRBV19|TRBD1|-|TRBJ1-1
CASSTATGDPRAFF
TGTGCCAGTAGCACGGCCACAGGGGACCCGCGAGCTTTCTTT
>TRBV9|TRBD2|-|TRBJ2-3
CASSYPAGPTDTQYF
TGTGCCAGCTCGTACCCAGCGGGGCCCACAGATACGCAGTATTTT
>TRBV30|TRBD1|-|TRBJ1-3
CAWDGQGTGNTIYF
TGTGCCTGGGATGGACAGGGAACTGGAAACACCATATATTTT
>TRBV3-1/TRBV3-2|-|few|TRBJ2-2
CASSPSGISGELFF
TGTGCCAGCAGCCCCTCAGGGATCAGCGGGGAGCTGTTTTTT
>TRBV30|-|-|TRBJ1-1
CAWAGFNTEAFF
TGTGCCTGGGCAGGATTTAACACTGAAGCTTTCTTT
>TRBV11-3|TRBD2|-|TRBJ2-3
CASSFSLSRAGGADTQYF
TGTGCCAGCAGCTTCTCGCTCAGCCGGGCGGGAGGGGCAGATACGCAGTATTTT
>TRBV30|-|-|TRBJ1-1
CAWSVRVNTEAFF
TGTGCCTGGAGTGTGCGGGTGAACACTGAAGCTTTCTTT
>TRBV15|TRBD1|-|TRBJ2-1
CATSRDMTGSFF
TGTGCCACCAGCAGAGATATGACAGGGAGTTTCTTC
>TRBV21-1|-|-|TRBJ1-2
CASSKTGRVAYGYTF
TGTGCCAGCAGCAAAACTGGCAGGGTAGCCTATGGCTACACCTTC
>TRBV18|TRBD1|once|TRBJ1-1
CASSQTGTVTEAFF
TGTGCCAGCTCCCAAACTGGGACAGTCACTGAAGCTTTCTTT